This T cell receptor (beta chain) was captured in a study of OX40 agonist ivuxolimab in advanced cancers. Concerning the study at large: The costimulatory receptor OX40 (CD134) was targeted by ivuxolimab, a fully human IgG2 agonistic monoclonal antibody. Intravenous ivuxolimab was administered to patients every 2 weeks at six dose levels: 0.01, 0.1, 0.3, 1.5, 3 and 10 mg/kg. Of the 50 or so patients in dose escalation, about 20 had hepatocellular carcinoma, about 15 had melanoma, 9 had renal cell carcinoma and 9 had head and neck cancer. In the dose-escalation cohort, 82.7% of patients were male, and the mean age was roughly 60 years, with a range of about 23 to 80. Patients were allowed to have had prior anti-PD-1, anti-PD-L1 or anti-CTLA-4 therapy, and 30% to 40% of the dose-escalation patients had been treated with checkpoint inhibitors. Partial responses occurred in three dose-escalation patients, of whom one had hepatocellular carcinoma and two had cutaneous melanoma. The point of sequencing TCRbeta in the periphery was to test whether ivuxolimab changed TCR sequence diversity and drove clonal T-cell expansion. The monotherapy dose-escalation portion (N of about 50 patients) of the phase I ivuxolimab trial is reported in the paper.

This clone was counted between two and nine times. Its specific antigen is unknown. Base qualities were left out, and no much larger clone turns up one base away. Genomic DNA was extracted from sorted cells for sequencing of the TCRbeta CDR3 region. TCRbeta CDR3 regions were sequenced using the immunoSEQ Assay. TCRdb re-hosts the immuneACCESS table, in-frame sequences only. Its copies lack some clones; in the studies checked, an unresolved V gene accounts for under half of them, and the cause for the rest is not known. The sample yields 55,000 to 65,000 clones; around 93% were counted once. The ten largest clones represent about 0.44% of the sample. Patients with a history of autoimmune disease or receiving systemic immunosuppression were excluded from the trial. Peripheral blood for TCR sequencing was drawn from every dose cohort at baseline, at cycle 4 day 1 and at cycle 7 day 1. Samples were obtained from an open-label, multicenter, first-in-human phase I dose-escalation trial of ivuxolimab. Adults with locally advanced or metastatic melanoma, renal cell carcinoma, hepatocellular carcinoma or head and neck squamous cell carcinoma were enrolled in the trial. Before TCR sequencing, CD4+ and CD8+ T cells were separately sorted from peripheral blood.

The investigation overall reported the following: At doses of 0.1 to 3.0 mg/kg, clonal expansion of both CD4+ and CD8+ T cells in blood was seen between baseline and week 6. In partial responders in the 0.1-3.0 mg/kg groups, normalized peripheral clonal expansion was found to be among the lowest, especially among CD8+ T cells. Low levels of normalized T-cell clonal expansion were also seen in some patients who did not respond. The antigen specificity of the clonally expanded peripheral T cells was not determined. After ivuxolimab, expanded clones were on average more numerous among CD8+ T cells than among CD4+ T cells.

V loses 0 bases of germline sequence and J loses 6 bases, and the interval between the two ends is 2 bases. The CDR3, cysteine through phenylalanine, is 11 amino acids long. Of the read, only the CDR3 DNA is kept; its 33 bases are in frame from base 1. CDR1 and CDR2 were assigned from the germline V gene (reference sequence) as GTSNPN and SVGIG. This clonotype was sampled from an adult with an advanced solid tumor such as melanoma, head and neck, liver or kidney cancer. This specimen was CD4+ or CD8+ T cells sorted from blood, taken in a trial of the OX40 agonist ivuxolimab. The rearranged chain carries TRBV30 and TRBJ2-2; the D gene remains uncertain. The DNA reads TGTGCCTGGAGTGTCGCCGGGGAGCTGTTTTTT. It translates to CAWSVAGELFF.